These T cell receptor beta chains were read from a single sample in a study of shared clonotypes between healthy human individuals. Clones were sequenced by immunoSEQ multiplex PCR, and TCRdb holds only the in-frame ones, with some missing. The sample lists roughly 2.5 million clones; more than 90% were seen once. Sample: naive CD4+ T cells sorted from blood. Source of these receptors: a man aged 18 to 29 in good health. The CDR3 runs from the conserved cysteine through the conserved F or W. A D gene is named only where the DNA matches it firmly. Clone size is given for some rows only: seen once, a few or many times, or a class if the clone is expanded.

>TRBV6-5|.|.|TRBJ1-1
TGTGCCAGCAGTCGGGACTCCTTGAACACTGAAGCTTTCTTT
CASSRDSLNTEAFF
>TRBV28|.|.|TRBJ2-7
TGTGCCAGCGGGTTAGGTCCAGGGGCCTCTTACGAGCAGTACTTC
CASGLGPGASYEQYF
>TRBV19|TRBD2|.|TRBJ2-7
TGTGCCAGTAGTATTCTAGCGGGGGCTAACTCCTACGAGCAGTACTTC
CASSILAGANSYEQYF
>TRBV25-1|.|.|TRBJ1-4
TGTGCCAGCAGTGAGGGGGACACTCGGGAAAAACTGTTTTTT
CASSEGDTREKLFF
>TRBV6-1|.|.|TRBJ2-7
TGTGCCAGCAGGGGCGACAGCTACGAGCAGTACTTC
CASRGDSYEQYF
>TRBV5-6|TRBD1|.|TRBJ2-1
TGTGCCAGCAGCTTTTACAGGGGGTACAGCTCCTACAATGAGCAGTTCTTC
CASSFYRGYSSYNEQFF
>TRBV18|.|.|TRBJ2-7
TGTGCCAGCTCAAACCAACTGCTCTACGAGCAGTACTTC
CASSNQLLYEQYF
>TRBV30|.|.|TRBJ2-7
TGTGCCTGGAGGGAGGACGTAAGCTACGAGCAGTACTTC
CAWREDVSYEQYF
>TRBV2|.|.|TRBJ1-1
TGTGCCAGCAGTGAACAAGGGATGAACACTGAAGCTTTCTTT
CASSEQGMNTEAFF
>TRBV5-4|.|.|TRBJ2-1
TGTGCCAGCAGCTTGGAAGTATTAACAGGGTTCTCCTACAATGAGCAGTTCTTC
CASSLEVLTGFSYNEQFF
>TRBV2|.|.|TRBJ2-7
TGTGCCAGTCACCCCTCCCCGGGACACAGCTACGAGCAGTACTTC
CASHPSPGHSYEQYF
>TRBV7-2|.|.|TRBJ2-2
TGTGCCAGCAGCTTATTCCCACAGGGTGGCGGGGAGCTGTTTTTT
CASSLFPQGGGELFF
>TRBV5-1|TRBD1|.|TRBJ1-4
TGCGCCAGCAGCGAAATCCGGACAGGCAATAATGAAAAACTGTTTTTT
CASSEIRTGNNEKLFF
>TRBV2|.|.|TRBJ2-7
TGTGCCAGCAGCGCCGGGGCCCCCTACGAGCAGTACTTC
CASSAGAPYEQYF
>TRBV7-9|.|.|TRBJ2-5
TGTGCCAGCAGCTTACGGGACCCCCAAGAGACCCAGTACTTC
CASSLRDPQETQYF
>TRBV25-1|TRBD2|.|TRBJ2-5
TGTGCCAGCAGTGCTGGACTAGCGGGAGTTGAGACCCAGTACTTC
CASSAGLAGVETQYF
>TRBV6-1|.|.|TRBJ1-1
TGTGCCAGCAGTGAAGGGGGAGGCACTGAAGCTTTCTTT
CASSEGGGTEAFF
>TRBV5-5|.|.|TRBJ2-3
TGTGCCAGCAGCGGCGGGGTGGCTAGCACAGATACGCAGTATTTT
CASSGGVASTDTQYF
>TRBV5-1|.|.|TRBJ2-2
TGCGCCAGCAGCTTGGCCGGGACTGCTATCACCGGGGAGCTGTTTTTT
CASSLAGTAITGELFF
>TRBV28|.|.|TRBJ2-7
TGTGCCAGCAGTTTATCCCTCTCCGAGCAGTACTTC
CASSLSLSEQYF
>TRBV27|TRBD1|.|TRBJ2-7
TGTGCCAGCAGCCGGGACAGGATAAAAGATTCCTACGAGCAGTACTTC
CASSRDRIKDSYEQYF
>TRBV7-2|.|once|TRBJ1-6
TGTGCCAGCAGCTTCCTCGGACAGATATATAATTCACCCCTCCACTTT
CASSFLGQIYNSPLHF
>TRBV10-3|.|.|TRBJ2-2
TGTGCCATCAGTGGCCGAGGGCCTGGGGAGCTGTTTTTT
CAISGRGPGELFF
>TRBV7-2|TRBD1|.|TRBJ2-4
TGTGCCAGCAGCCGGGACAGAGGAGCCAAAAACATTCAGTACTTC
CASSRDRGAKNIQYF
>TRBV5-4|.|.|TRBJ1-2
TGTGCCAGCAGCTCAGGCGGATCCTCCTATGGCTACACCTTC
CASSSGGSSYGYTF
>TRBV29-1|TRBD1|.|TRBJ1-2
TGCAGCGTTGGGGACAGGGGTAATAACTATGGCTACACCTTC
CSVGDRGNNYGYTF
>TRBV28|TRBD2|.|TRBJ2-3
TGTGCCAGCAGTTCCCCCAAAGCGGGGGCTAGGGCGCAGTATTTT
CASSSPKAGARAQYF
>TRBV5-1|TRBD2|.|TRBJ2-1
TGCGCCAGCAGCGCCACTAGCGGGGGATACAATGAGCAGTTCTTC
CASSATSGGYNEQFF
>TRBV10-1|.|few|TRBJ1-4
TGCGCCAGCAGTGAGTCGGCGGACGGGATCGGAAAACTGTTTTTT
CASSESADGIGKLFF
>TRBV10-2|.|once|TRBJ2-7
TGCGCCAGCAGTGAGCGGTCTACCTACGAGCAGTACTTC
CASSERSTYEQYF
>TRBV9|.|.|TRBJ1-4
TGTGCCAGCAGCGAGTCACAGGGTAATGAAAAACTGTTTTTT
CASSESQGNEKLFF
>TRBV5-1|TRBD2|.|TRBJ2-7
TGCGCCAGCAGTGATGGACTAGCGCACTCCTACGAGCAGTACTTC
CASSDGLAHSYEQYF
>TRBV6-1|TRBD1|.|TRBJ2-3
TGTGCCAGCAGAGTTGGGACAGGGTCGACAGATACGCAGTATTTT
CASRVGTGSTDTQYF
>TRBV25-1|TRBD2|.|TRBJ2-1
TGTGCCAGCAGTCTACCCCGGACTAGCGATGAGCAGTTCTTC
CASSLPRTSDEQFF
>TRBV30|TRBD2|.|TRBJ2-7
TGTGCCTGGTCGGGACTAGCGGCCTACGAGCAGTACTTC
CAWSGLAAYEQYF
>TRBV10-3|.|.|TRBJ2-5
TGTGCCATCAGTGAGTCCCCACGGGAGACCCAGTACTTC
CAISESPRETQYF
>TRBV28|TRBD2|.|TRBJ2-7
TGTGCCAGCAGTTTAAACGGGAGGGCGCGTGAGCAGTACTTC
CASSLNGRAREQYF
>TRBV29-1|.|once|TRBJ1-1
TGCAGCGCCGTCGACAGCCCGAACACTGAAGCTTTCTTT
CSAVDSPNTEAFF
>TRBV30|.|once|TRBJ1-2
TGTGCCTGGAGTGGACAGATCTATGGCTACACCTTC
CAWSGQIYGYTF
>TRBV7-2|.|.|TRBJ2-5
TGTGCCAGCAGCTTAGTGTCGGGAGCCGGTGAGACCCAGTACTTC
CASSLVSGAGETQYF
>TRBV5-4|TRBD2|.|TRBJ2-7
TGTGCCAGCAGCTTCGGGGGGGGCTACGAGCAGTACTTC
CASSFGGGYEQYF
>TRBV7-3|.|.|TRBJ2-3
TGTGCCAGCAGCTTACAGGGCGCCTCCACAGATACGCAGTATTTT
CASSLQGASTDTQYF